This T cell receptor beta chain was sequenced in a study of blood T cell repertoires in COVID-19. Across the whole study: PBMCs, B-cell-depleted T cells, or T cells provided the cDNA or gDNA that made up the material.

V lost 10 bases and J lost 3; bases outside the gene matches: 11. The CDR3 has 15 amino acids. CDR1 and CDR2 (germline): ENHRY, SYGVKD. Clones were read by immunoSEQ multiplex PCR, and TCRdb kept only the in-frame ones, dropping some. Among about 140,000 clones listed, approximately 88% were seen once. Source material: peripheral blood. This clonotype originated in a woman aged 50 to 65 with acute or convalescent COVID-19. The V and J genes are TRBV10-3 and TRBJ2-1; 8 nucleotides align to TRBD2. CDR3 sequence: CATAPGLADYNEQFF. The CDR3 coding sequence is TGTGCCACCGCTCCAGGACTAGCCGACTACAATGAGCAGTTCTTC.